A selection of T cell receptor beta chains follows, all from one sample in a study of blood T cells in healthy people across ages. TCRdb redid the calling of the 5' RACE reads with MiXCR, one entry per CDR3 protein. The data hold roughly 800,000 distinct CDR3 sequences, with roughly 50% observed a single time. The sequenced sample was blood. These receptors were collected from a man aged 30 to 45 in good health. The CDR3 runs from the conserved cysteine through the conserved F or W. A D gene is named only where the DNA matches it firmly. Part of the rows lack a size; the others show once, few, many or a class for expanded clones.

>TRBV6-1|TRBJ1-5|few|-
TGTGCCAGCAGTGACTCAGGGCGCAGTCAGCCCCAGCATTTT
CASSDSGRSQPQHF
>TRBV25-1|TRBJ2-5|-|TRBD1
TGTGCCGCCGGGACAGGGGGCGCTCTATGGGAGACCCAGTACTTC
CAAGTGGALWETQYF
>TRBV10-3|TRBJ2-5|-|-
TGTGCCATCAGTGTCCAACCCTCTGAAGAGACCCAGTACTTC
CAISVQPSEETQYF
>TRBV27|TRBJ2-1|-|-
TGTGCCAGCAGTTTCGGAGGGACTGAGCAGTTCTTC
CASSFGGTEQFF
>TRBV28|TRBJ1-2|few|TRBD1
TGTGCCAGCAGGGCGGGGACAGGGGGCGCGGGGTATGGCTACACCTTC
CASRAGTGGAGYGYTF
>TRBV12-3/TRBV12-4|TRBJ2-6|few|TRBD1
TGTGCCAGCAGCTTTCGGAGACCGGGACAGAACCCCTCTGGGGCCAACGTCCTGACTTTC
CASSFRRPGQNPSGANVLTF
>TRBV18|TRBJ2-7|few|-
TGTGCCAGCTCACCCACCATGACACCGGATCACGAGCAGTACTTC
CASSPTMTPDHEQYF
>TRBV12-3/TRBV12-4|TRBJ2-1|-|-
TGTGCCAGCAGCCAAGGTAACCCTCTCAATGAGCAGTTCTTC
CASSQGNPLNEQFF
>TRBV9|TRBJ2-1|-|TRBD1
TGTGCCAGCAGCCAAATTGGACAGGGTAGGAATGAGCAGTTCTTC
CASSQIGQGRNEQFF
>TRBV20-1|TRBJ1-2|-|TRBD1
TGCAGTGCTAGGGGACAGATCTATGGCCACACCTTC
CSARGQIYGHTF
>TRBV4-1|TRBJ2-6|few|-
TGCGCCAGCACCCTCCAAGGTTCTGGGGCCAACGTCCTGACTTTC
CASTLQGSGANVLTF
>TRBV3-1|TRBJ2-1|-|TRBD1
TGTGCCAGCAGCCAAGATCACGGGACAGGGTTAAGCAATGAGCAGTTCTTC
CASSQDHGTGLSNEQFF
>TRBV10-3|TRBJ1-5|-|-
TGTGCCATCAGCGAACAGGGATTAGGCAATCAGCCCCAGCATTTT
CAISEQGLGNQPQHF
>TRBV29-1|TRBJ1-1|-|-
TGCAGCGTTCCCGACAGCAACACTGAAGCTTTCTTT
CSVPDSNTEAFF
>TRBV12-3/TRBV12-4|TRBJ1-6|-|TRBD1
TGTGCCAGCAGTTTAACGAGGACAGGGGATTCACCCCTCCACTTT
CASSLTRTGDSPLHF
>TRBV11-2|TRBJ2-7|-|-
TGTGCCAGCAGCTTAAATCTGGGCAACTACGAGCAGAACTTC
CASSLNLGNYEQNF
>TRBV12-3/TRBV12-4|TRBJ1-6|-|-
TGTGCCAGCAGTCCCGAGAGGGGAATTCAACCCCTCCACTTT
CASSPERGIQPLHF
>TRBV20-1|TRBJ1-5|-|-
TGCAGTGCGAGTATTCAGGGGATCGAGGGCAATCAGCCCCAGCATTTT
CSASIQGIEGNQPQHF
>TRBV29-1|TRBJ1-2|-|-
TGCAGCGTTGAAGAATGGGCAGGGGACTACACCTTC
CSVEEWAGDYTF
>TRBV5-1|TRBJ2-5|-|-
TGCGCCAGCAGCTTGGGTGGAAGACCCAGAGAGACCCAGTACTTC
CASSLGGRPRETQYF
>TRBV6-2/TRBV6-3|TRBJ1-2|many|-
TGTGCCAGCAGTTCCCGCGGCGGGCGAGATTTTTATGGCTACACCTTC
CASSSRGGRDFYGYTF
>TRBV7-2|TRBJ2-3|few|-
TGTGCCAGCAGCCCCCGTGTGGATACAGATACGCAGTATTTT
CASSPRVDTDTQYF
>TRBV20-1|TRBJ1-2|-|TRBD1
TGCAGCGCTCCCTCTACTCCGGGACAGGGGTTCCAGGGCTACACCTTC
CSAPSTPGQGFQGYTF
>TRBV28|TRBJ2-1|-|-
TGTGCCAGCAGTTTAGCGCGGAGCTCCTACAATGAGCAGTTCTTC
CASSLARSSYNEQFF
>TRBV7-2|TRBJ1-2|-|-
TGTGCCAGCAGCCGAGGGACATCTGGCTACACCTTC
CASSRGTSGYTF
>TRBV6-2/TRBV6-3|TRBJ2-3|few|-
TGTGCCAGCAGTTCGGCGGGTGTTACCGGCACAGATACGCAGTATTTT
CASSSAGVTGTDTQYF
>TRBV6-2/TRBV6-3|TRBJ2-7|-|TRBD2
TGTGCCAGCTCGAGAAGCGGGGGATCCTACGAGCAGTACTTC
CASSRSGGSYEQYF
>TRBV30|TRBJ2-5|-|TRBD2
TGTGCCTGGAGTGAGGCTAGCGGAGCGCAAGAGACCCAGTACTTC
CAWSEASGAQETQYF
>TRBV4-3|TRBJ2-3|many|-
TGCGCCAGCAGCCAAGAGCACTGGGATACGCAGTATTTT
CASSQEHWDTQYF
>TRBV28|TRBJ1-5|-|TRBD1
TGTGCCAGCAGGCTACAGGGGAGTAGCAATCAGCCCCAGCATTTT
CASRLQGSSNQPQHF
>TRBV4-1|TRBJ2-5|-|TRBD2
TGCGCCAGCAGCCTCCTGGGACTAGCGGGGCCCAATGAGCAGTACTTC
CASSLLGLAGPNEQYF
>TRBV12-3/TRBV12-4|TRBJ1-5|-|TRBD1
TGTGCCAGCAGCCGGGACAGCCGCTATCAGCCCCAGCATTTT
CASSRDSRYQPQHF
>TRBV5-1|TRBJ1-4|-|TRBD1
TGCGCCAGCAGCGCACAGGGGGCGTATGAAAAACTGTTTTTT
CASSAQGAYEKLFF
>TRBV27|TRBJ2-7|-|TRBD1
TGTGCCAGCAGTTCGGTCGGGACAGGGATGTACGAGCAGTACTTC
CASSSVGTGMYEQYF
>TRBV9|TRBJ2-1|-|-
TGTGCCAGCAGCGTTGACGTCGACAGCTTTGAGCAGTTCTTC
CASSVDVDSFEQFF
>TRBV12-3/TRBV12-4|TRBJ1-2|-|-
TGTGCCAGCAGTTTGGTAGGCAGTCATGGCTACACCTTC
CASSLVGSHGYTF
>TRBV18|TRBJ2-1|-|-
TGTGCCAGCTCACTTAACGGACCAACTTCCTACAATGAGCAGTTCTTC
CASSLNGPTSYNEQFF
>TRBV4-2|TRBJ2-5|-|-
TGTGCCAGCAGCCAGCAGTCCGGAGTCGGCCGGGAGACCCAGTACTTC
CASSQQSGVGRETQYF
>TRBV30|TRBJ1-5|-|-
TGTGCCTGGAGTGTACGGGGTCAGCCCCAGCATTTT
CAWSVRGQPQHF
>TRBV3-1|TRBJ2-2|once|-
TGTGCCAGCAGCGCCCGGTCTGAAGGCCACCGGGAGCTGTTTTTT
CASSARSEGHRELFF
>TRBV5-4|TRBJ2-1|few|-
TGTGCCAGCACTCCCTCGGGTCTCAATGAGCAGTTCTTC
CASTPSGLNEQFF
>TRBV4-1|TRBJ2-5|-|TRBD2
TGCGCCAGCAGCTGGACTAGCGGGGGGTCAGAGACCCAGTACTTC
CASSWTSGGSETQYF
>TRBV6-5|TRBJ2-5|-|TRBD2
TGTGCCAGCAGTTACGGGCTAGGGTCATATCTAGCGGGAGAACGAGAGACCCAGTACTTC
CASSYGLGSYLAGERETQYF
>TRBV5-1|TRBJ2-7|few|TRBD2
TGCGCCACCGCCGCGGCTAGCGGAAGCTACGAGCAGTACTTC
CATAAASGSYEQYF
>TRBV20-1|TRBJ2-1|few|-
TGCAGTGCTAGAGTTGGGCAAAGTAACAATGAGCAGTTCTTC
CSARVGQSNNEQFF
>TRBV6-4|TRBJ2-1|-|-
TGTGCCAGCAGTGACGGGCATGGCAATGAGCAGTTCTTC
CASSDGHGNEQFF
>TRBV27|TRBJ1-5|-|-
TGTGCCAGCGGGCTTTACTGGCCCCAGCATTTT
CASGLYWPQHF
>TRBV28|TRBJ1-2|-|-
TGTGCCAGCAGTCTGTCTCATGGCTACACCTTC
CASSLSHGYTF
>TRBV20-1|TRBJ2-7|few|TRBD2
TGCAGTGCTAGAGCTAGCCCGGCTAGCGGGAGCTCCTACGAGCAGTACTTC
CSARASPASGSSYEQYF
>TRBV6-2/TRBV6-3|TRBJ2-7|few|TRBD2
TGTGCCAGCAGCGAGACTAGCGTCGCCTACGAGCAGTACTTC
CASSETSVAYEQYF
>TRBV7-2|TRBJ2-7|few|-
TGTGCCAGCAGCTTAAGACAGAACTACGAGCAGTACTTC
CASSLRQNYEQYF
>TRBV18|TRBJ1-2|-|-
TGTGCCAGCTCACCACTAGGCAATGGCTACACCTTC
CASSPLGNGYTF
>TRBV28|TRBJ1-5|-|TRBD1
TGTGCCAGCAGTGGGACAGGACAACTCGTTCAGCCCCAGCATTTT
CASSGTGQLVQPQHF
>TRBV7-2|TRBJ2-7|few|-
TGTGCCAGCAGCTTAGAAGGTGCACTGGCGGGGAGCGAGCAGTACTTC
CASSLEGALAGSEQYF
>TRBV20-1|TRBJ2-5|-|-
TGCAGTGCCCCGAAGTTAGGCGAGGGACAAGAGACCCAGTACTTC
CSAPKLGEGQETQYF
>TRBV5-1|TRBJ2-3|-|TRBD1
TGCGCCAGCAGCTCCCGGGACAGGAGACTAACTAGCACAGATACGCAGTATTTT
CASSSRDRRLTSTDTQYF
>TRBV29-1|TRBJ2-1|-|-
TGCAGCGTTCGGTCAGACAATGAGCAGTTCTTC
CSVRSDNEQFF
>TRBV20-1|TRBJ1-2|-|-
TGCAGTGCTAGCGACCCCGGGAGGGATGCTGGCTACACCTTC
CSASDPGRDAGYTF
>TRBV12-3/TRBV12-4|TRBJ1-1|-|-
TGTGCCAGCAGTACTTGGGCGACGGCGAACACTGAAGCTTTCTTT
CASSTWATANTEAFF
>TRBV28|TRBJ1-4|few|-
TGTGCCAGCAGTTCTGATTTCTTAGTACTGTTTTTT
CASSSDFLVLFF